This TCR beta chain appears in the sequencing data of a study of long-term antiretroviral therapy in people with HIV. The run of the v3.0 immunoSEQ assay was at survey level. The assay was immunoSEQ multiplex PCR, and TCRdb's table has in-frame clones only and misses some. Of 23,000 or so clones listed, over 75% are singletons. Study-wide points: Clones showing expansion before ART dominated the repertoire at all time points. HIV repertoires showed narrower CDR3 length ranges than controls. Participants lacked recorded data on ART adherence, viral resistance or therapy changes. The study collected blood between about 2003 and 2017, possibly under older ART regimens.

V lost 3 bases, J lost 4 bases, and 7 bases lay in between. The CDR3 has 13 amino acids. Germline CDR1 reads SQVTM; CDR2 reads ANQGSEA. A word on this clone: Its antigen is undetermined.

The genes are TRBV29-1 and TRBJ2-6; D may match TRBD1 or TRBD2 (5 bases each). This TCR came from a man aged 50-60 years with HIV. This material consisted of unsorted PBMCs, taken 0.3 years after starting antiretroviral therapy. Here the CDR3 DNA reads TGCAGCGTTGAGGGGGACGGGGCCAACGTCCTGACTTTC. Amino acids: CSVEGDGANVLTF.